The table lists the clone carrying this TCR beta chain with many counts. Antigen unknown. This record comes from a study of T cells in Graves' hyperthyroidism and ophthalmopathy. Background on the study: Peripheral blood draws took place at initial diagnosis, ahead of any treatment.

Study-level findings and limits: Most clonotypes expanded in the thyroid (above 0.001) were also present in blood.

The CDR3 totals 15 residues. V was pared by 0 bases and J by 8 bases, with 14 bases between. From germline, CDR1 is LGHDT and CDR2 YNNKEL (reference sequence). Graves' hyperthyroidism is called stable when ophthalmopathy does not progress within 18 months. Diagnoses used clinical symptoms, serum thyroxine and TRAb, thyroid ultrasound and orbital computed tomography. From RNA transcripts, TCR beta CDR3 regions were amplified. During a first-round RT-PCR of the TCR CDR3, the HTBI primer set was used. TCRdb recomputed calls from the multiplex PCR reads with MiXCR, one row per CDR3 protein. The sample lists some 420,000 distinct CDR3 sequences; roughly 13% were seen once.

The chain combines TRBV3-1 with TRBJ2-1; no clear D gene. Sequenced sample: blood. This receptor was obtained from a woman under 30 with Graves' hyperthyroidism. CDR3 loop: CASSQDRASGDEQFF. The CDR3, as DNA: TGTGCCAGCAGCCAAGACAGAGCGTCAGGCGATGAGCAGTTCTTC.